These T cell receptor beta chains were read from a single sample in a study of STAT5B mutations in CD4+ large granular lymphocyte leukemia. Clones were read by immunoSEQ multiplex PCR, and TCRdb kept only the in-frame ones, dropping some. The data show tens of thousands of clones, roughly 65% seen once. The sequenced sample consisted of CD4+ T cells from blood buffy coats. All receptors derive from a human donor in good health. Each CDR3 is given with its conserved first and last residue. Fields, in order: clone size, D gene, V gene, J gene, CDR3 DNA, CDR3 protein. The D gene is left open where the match is weak. The listing skips clone size in some rows; elsewhere it reads once, few, many or a size class.

clone size: few
D gene: .
V gene: TRBV10-2
J gene: TRBJ1-1
CDR3 DNA: TGCGCCAGCCGTCCGGATAGAATGAACACTGAAGCTTTCTTT
CDR3 protein: CASRPDRMNTEAFF

clone size: .
D gene: .
V gene: TRBV22-1
J gene: TRBJ2-5
CDR3 DNA: TGTCCTGGGAGCTCTCGGACTAGCGGGCCGCAAGAGACCCAGTACTTC
CDR3 protein: CPGSSRTSGPQETQYF

clone size: .
D gene: .
V gene: TRBV7-2
J gene: TRBJ2-3
CDR3 DNA: TGTGCCAGCAGCCGGACTTCGTGGGTGGGAGATACGCAGTATTTT
CDR3 protein: CASSRTSWVGDTQYF

clone size: .
D gene: TRBD1
V gene: TRBV6-5
J gene: TRBJ2-1
CDR3 DNA: TGTGCCAGCAGTTCCGACAGGGGCGCGGGATATGGGCAGTTCTTC
CDR3 protein: CASSSDRGAGYGQFF

clone size: .
D gene: TRBD1
V gene: TRBV29-1
J gene: TRBJ2-3
CDR3 DNA: TGCAGCGTTAGTCTCAGGACAGGGGGTAGAGATACGCAGTATTTT
CDR3 protein: CSVSLRTGGRDTQYF

clone size: .
D gene: TRBD2
V gene: TRBV4-3
J gene: TRBJ2-7
CDR3 DNA: TGCGCCAGCAGCCAAGGGACTAGCGGCCTCTCCTACGAGCAGTACTTC
CDR3 protein: CASSQGTSGLSYEQYF

clone size: .
D gene: .
V gene: TRBV6-1
J gene: TRBJ1-6
CDR3 DNA: TGTGCCAGCAGTGTTGGGGTCCTCTATAATTCACCCCTCCACTTT
CDR3 protein: CASSVGVLYNSPLHF

clone size: .
D gene: TRBD2
V gene: TRBV18
J gene: TRBJ2-7
CDR3 DNA: TGTGCCAGCTCACCGCGGACTAGCGGGAGTTACGAGCAGTACTTC
CDR3 protein: CASSPRTSGSYEQYF

clone size: .
D gene: TRBD2
V gene: TRBV7-2
J gene: TRBJ2-7
CDR3 DNA: TGTGCCAGCAGCTTGCAGACTAGCGGGCCTTCCTACGAGCAGTACTTC
CDR3 protein: CASSLQTSGPSYEQYF

clone size: .
D gene: .
V gene: TRBV5-1
J gene: TRBJ2-3
CDR3 DNA: TGCGCCAGCAGCTTAACAGGGCGCCAGAGCACAGATACGCAGTATTTT
CDR3 protein: CASSLTGRQSTDTQYF

clone size: .
D gene: .
V gene: TRBV5-5
J gene: TRBJ2-7
CDR3 DNA: TGTGCCAGCAGCCAACTACGGGGCGGCCCCTACGAGCAGTACTTC
CDR3 protein: CASSQLRGGPYEQYF